The present TCR beta chain was sequenced within a study of naive and memory T cell subsets. The CDR3 extends over 15 amino acids. Germline lookup yields CDR1 MNHEY and CDR2 SMNVEV (reference sequence). The germline V and J ends were trimmed by 6 bases and 2 bases, with 17 bases remaining between them. The beta constant-region primer was an equimolar mix of two oligonucleotides covering TRBC1 and TRBC2. Four rounds of PCR amplified the ligated cDNA using nested alpha and beta constant-region primers plus SP2. TCRdb redid the calling of the UMI-ligation and nested PCR reads with MiXCR, one entry per CDR3 protein. The sample has about 120,000 distinct CDR3 sequences, 36% seen once.

Sequenced input: central memory CD4+ T cells from blood. The rearrangement joins TRBV27 to TRBJ2-7, with D unclear. The TCR comes from a human donor in good health. CDR3: CASRRDLQTTYEQYF. The CDR3, as DNA: TGTGCCAGCAGAAGGGATCTACAAACTACCTACGAGCAGTACTTC.